This T cell receptor beta chain was captured in a study of T-cell memory formation after mild COVID-19 (dated by TCRdb to about 2021). Some background on the complete study: Most TCR sequence clusters were specific to one of the two donors. In a couple of donors, T-cell clones that expanded and contracted after mild COVID-19 were followed by sequencing TCRalpha and TCRbeta repertoires longitudinally. Two young, previously healthy adult volunteers, one female and one male, were included in the cohort. Beyond this particular receptor, the publication reports: Whether the second-wave clones peaking on day 37 were SARS-CoV-2 specific was not confirmed. Some responding clones were detected in pre-infection memory, which suggested that pre-existing cross-reactive memory T cells had joined the SARS-CoV-2 response. The study included only a couple of mild cases, and larger cohorts that include severe cases with pre-infection samples were judged to be necessary. Contracting CD4+ clones turned up mainly in the CM and EM memory subsets, whereas EMRA was where CD8+ clones were enriched. Clones contracting from day 15 to 85 had balanced CD4/CD8 phenotypes, while a second wave expanding from day 15 to 37 was biased towards CD4+.

TCRdb lists the instrument as Illumina NovaSeq 6000. Using 5'RACE with constant-segment primers, TCRalpha and TCRbeta cDNA libraries were constructed, with sample barcodes and unique molecular identifiers added in the process. RNA was extracted from every sample with Trizol reagent. Libraries were amplified in two PCR steps, with a second sample barcode and Illumina TruSeq adapters added in the second step. Libraries were sequenced on an Illumina NovaSeq with 2 x 150 bp paired-end reads. The paper's data handling went like this. The reads were demultiplexed and collapsed into UMI-guided consensus sequences using migec v1.2.7. Using mixcr v2.1.11, the UMI consensuses were aligned to TRA and TRB V and J templates and assembled into clonotypes. A clonotype was counted as expanded or contracted only if both edgeR and NoisET called the change significant, with noise models trained on biological replicates. edgeR calls used a false discovery rate-adjusted p below 0.01 and a log2 fold-change threshold of 1. PCA with hierarchical clustering of max-normalized trajectories of the 1000 most abundant clonotypes was used as exploratory dynamics analysis. Separately sequenced CD4+ and CD8+ repertoires were used to assign the CD4 or CD8 phenotype of responding clones. Using fastp at Q25 and MiXCR, TCRdb reprocessed the public reads and kept productive beta chains. All rows with the same CDR3 protein become a single entry with the most common DNA and genes. TCRdb, rather than the study authors, made the V and J calls. The sample has around 310,000 distinct CDR3 sequences on record, 13% to 15% of them singletons. The top ten clones comprise under 25% of the sample.

With regard to this clonotype: What this receptor recognizes is not known. The input lacks base qualities; no much larger clone sits a single base away.

Taken from cysteine to phenylalanine, the CDR3 has 14 residues. The DNA shown is the 42-base CDR3, in frame from base 1. V and J lose 2 bases and 5 bases, and a span of 13 bases separates them. CDR1 and CDR2, per the germline V gene, are SGHTA and FQGNSA. Ficoll-Paque density gradient centrifugation was the method used to isolate PBMCs. Sequencing was performed on PBMCs or a T cell subset sorted from them (not recorded which). The TCR comes from a man younger than 30 who had mild COVID-19 (a few samples of this study predate the infection). The sample titles of this study are shuffled in the database, so cell type and time point are left out; the donor was told from shared clones. Here the chain combines TRBV7-2 and TRBJ2-7; perhaps TRBD1 is the D gene, with 7 bases matching. The CDR3 region reads CASSLQGGYDEQYF. The sequenced DNA is TGTGCCAGCAGCTTACAGGGGGGATATGACGAGCAGTACTTC.